This T cell receptor (beta chain) was observed in a study of OX40 agonist ivuxolimab in advanced cancers. Assay: immunoSEQ multiplex PCR; the TCRdb copy retains only in-frame clones and omits some. The table lists under 50,000 clones, around nine tenths of them singletons, with about 48% in the top ten. This receptor was taken from an adult with an advanced solid tumor such as melanoma, head and neck, liver or kidney cancer. Material: CD4+ or CD8+ T cells sorted from blood, obtained in a trial of the OX40 agonist ivuxolimab.

The CDR3 is CASSIDTYNEQFF. CDR3 DNA: TGTGCCAGCAGTATCGACACGTACAATGAGCAGTTCTTC. This sequence joins TRBV2 and TRBJ2-1; no firm D call. Germline-derived CDR1 and CDR2 are SNHLY and FYNNEI. The CDR3 contains 13 residues. Deletions cut 5 bases from V and 4 bases from J, with 9 bases between.